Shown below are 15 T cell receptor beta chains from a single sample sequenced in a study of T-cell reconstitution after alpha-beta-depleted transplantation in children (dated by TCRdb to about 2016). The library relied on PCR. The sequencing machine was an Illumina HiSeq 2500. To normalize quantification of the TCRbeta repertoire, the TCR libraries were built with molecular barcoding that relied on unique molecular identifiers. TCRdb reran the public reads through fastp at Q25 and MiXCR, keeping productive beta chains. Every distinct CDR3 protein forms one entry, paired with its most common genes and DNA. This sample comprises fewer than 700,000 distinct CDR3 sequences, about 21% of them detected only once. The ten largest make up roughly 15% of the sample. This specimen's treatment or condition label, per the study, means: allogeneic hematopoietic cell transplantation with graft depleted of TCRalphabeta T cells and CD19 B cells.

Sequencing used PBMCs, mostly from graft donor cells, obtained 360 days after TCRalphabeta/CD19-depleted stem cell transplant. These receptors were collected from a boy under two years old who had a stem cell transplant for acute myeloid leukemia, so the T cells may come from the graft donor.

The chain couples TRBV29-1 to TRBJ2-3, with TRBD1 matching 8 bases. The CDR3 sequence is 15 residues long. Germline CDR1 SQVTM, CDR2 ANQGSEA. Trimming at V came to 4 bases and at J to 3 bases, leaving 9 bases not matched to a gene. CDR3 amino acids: CSVARGQAGTDTQYF. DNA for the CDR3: TGCAGCGTTGCCAGGGGACAGGCGGGGACAGATACGCAGTATTTT.

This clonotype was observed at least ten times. The CDR3 is CASSAGSGAVYGYTF. CDR3 nucleotide sequence: TGTGCCAGCAGCGCAGGCTCAGGGGCCGTCTATGGCTACACCTTC. This chain uses TRBV9 with TRBJ1-2, with D tentatively TRBD1 (6 bases). CDR1 SGDLS and CDR2 YYNGEE come from the germline V gene. V dropped 3 bases and J dropped 4 bases, with 16 bases sitting between them. The CDR3 is made up of 15 amino acids.

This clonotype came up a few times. CDR3 region: CASSTGEGVTDTQYF. In DNA, the CDR3 is TGTGCCAGCAGCACAGGGGAGGGTGTGACAGATACGCAGTATTTT. The V gene is TRBV7-8, the J gene TRBJ2-3; D tentatively fits TRBD1 or TRBD2 (7 bases each). The CDR3 extends over 15 amino acids. The germline gives CDR1 SGHVS, CDR2 FQNEAQ. V gave up 5 bases and J gave up 3 bases, with 15 bases separating them.

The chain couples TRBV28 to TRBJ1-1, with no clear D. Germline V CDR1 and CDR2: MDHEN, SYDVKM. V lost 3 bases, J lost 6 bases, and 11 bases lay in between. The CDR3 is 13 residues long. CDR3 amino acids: CASSLAGRAEAFF. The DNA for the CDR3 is TGTGCCAGCAGTTTGGCCGGTCGGGCTGAAGCTTTCTTT.

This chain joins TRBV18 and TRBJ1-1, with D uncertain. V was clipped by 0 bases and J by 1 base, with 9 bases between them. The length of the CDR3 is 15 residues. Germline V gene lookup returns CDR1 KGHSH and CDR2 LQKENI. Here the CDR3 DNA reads TGTGCCAGCTCACCACCGTCGCGGCCGAACACTGAAGCTTTCTTT. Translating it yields CASSPPSRPNTEAFF.

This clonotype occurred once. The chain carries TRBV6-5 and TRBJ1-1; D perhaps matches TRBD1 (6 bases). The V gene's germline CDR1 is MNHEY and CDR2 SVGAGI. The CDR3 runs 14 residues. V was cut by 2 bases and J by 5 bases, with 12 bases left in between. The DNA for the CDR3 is TGTGCCAGCAGTTACCGACAGGCAGCAACTGAAGCTTTCTTT. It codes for CASSYRQAATEAFF.

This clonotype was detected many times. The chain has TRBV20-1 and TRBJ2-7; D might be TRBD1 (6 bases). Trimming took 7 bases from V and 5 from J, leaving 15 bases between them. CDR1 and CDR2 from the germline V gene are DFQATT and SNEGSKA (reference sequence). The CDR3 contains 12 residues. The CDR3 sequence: CSVATGNDEQYF. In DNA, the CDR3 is TGCAGTGTTGCTACAGGGAACGACGAGCAGTACTTC.

CDR3 in amino acids: CSARDVRGFSTDTQYF. The DNA of the CDR3 is TGCAGTGCTAGAGATGTGCGGGGCTTTAGCACAGATACGCAGTATTTT. This chain uses TRBV20-1 with TRBJ2-3; D is perhaps TRBD2 (6 bases). This CDR3 comprises 16 residues. The germline gives CDR1 DFQATT, CDR2 SNEGSKA (reference sequence). V gave up 0 bases and J gave up 0 bases, with 13 bases separating them.

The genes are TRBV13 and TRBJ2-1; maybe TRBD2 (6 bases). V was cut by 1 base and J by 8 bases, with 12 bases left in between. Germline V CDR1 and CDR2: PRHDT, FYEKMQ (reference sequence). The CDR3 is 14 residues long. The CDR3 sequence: CASSLDLGGDEQFF. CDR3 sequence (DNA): TGTGCCAGCAGCTTAGACCTGGGCGGGGATGAGCAGTTCTTC.

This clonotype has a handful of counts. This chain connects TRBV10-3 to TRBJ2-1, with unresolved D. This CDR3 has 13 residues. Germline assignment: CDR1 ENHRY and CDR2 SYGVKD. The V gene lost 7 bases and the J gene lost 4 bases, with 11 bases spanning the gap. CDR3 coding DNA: TGTGCCATCACACCCGACGGGTACAATGAGCAGTTCTTC. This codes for CAITPDGYNEQFF.

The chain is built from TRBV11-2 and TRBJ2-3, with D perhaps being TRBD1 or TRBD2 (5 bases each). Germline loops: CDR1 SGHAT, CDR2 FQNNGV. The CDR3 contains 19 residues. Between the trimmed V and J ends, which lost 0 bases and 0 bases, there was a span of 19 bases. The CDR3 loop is CASSLDGSGTPTSTDTQYF. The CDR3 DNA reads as TGTGCCAGCAGCTTAGATGGATCCGGGACCCCGACTAGCACAGATACGCAGTATTTT.

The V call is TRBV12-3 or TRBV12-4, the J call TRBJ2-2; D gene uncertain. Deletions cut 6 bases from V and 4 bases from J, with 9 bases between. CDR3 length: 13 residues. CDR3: CASSLRFTGELFF. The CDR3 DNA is TGTGCCAGCAGCCTCAGGTTCACCGGGGAGCTGTTTTTT.

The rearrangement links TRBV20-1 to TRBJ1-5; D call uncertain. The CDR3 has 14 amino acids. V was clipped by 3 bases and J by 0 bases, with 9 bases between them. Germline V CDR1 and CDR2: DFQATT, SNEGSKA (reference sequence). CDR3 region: CSARFQASNQPQHF. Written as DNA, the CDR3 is TGCAGTGCTAGGTTTCAGGCTAGCAATCAGCCCCAGCATTTT.

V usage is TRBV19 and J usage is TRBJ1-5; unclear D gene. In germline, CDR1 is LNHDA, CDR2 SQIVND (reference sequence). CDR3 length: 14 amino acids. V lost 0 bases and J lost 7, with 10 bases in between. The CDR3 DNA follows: TGTGCCAGTAGTATAGATCAAGAGGAACAGCCCCAGCATTTT. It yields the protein CASSIDQEEQPQHF.

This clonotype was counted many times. The chain's CDR3 is CASRGTANTEAFF. The CDR3 bases are TGTGCCAGCAGGGGGACGGCGAACACTGAAGCTTTCTTT. V gene TRBV12-3 or TRBV12-4 combines with J gene TRBJ1-1; the D gene is possibly TRBD1 (5 bases). This CDR3 comprises 13 residues. V lost 6 bases and J lost 1, with 9 bases in between.